These T cell receptor beta chains were read from a single sample in a study of blood T cell repertoires in COVID-19. Sequencing used immunoSEQ multiplex PCR; TCRdb keeps in-frame clones, though not all of them. The sample shows approximately 150,000 clones, 81% of them seen only once. The specimen sequenced was PBMCs or T cells enriched from blood (not recorded which). The source of these receptors is a woman aged 40-49 years with acute COVID-19. The CDR3 runs from the conserved cysteine through the conserved F or W. D genes are given only for firm matches. Clone size, where shown, is once, few, many, or a class for clones that have expanded.

TRBV5-1	TRBJ1-1	-	-	CASSLAGAGTEAFF	TGCGCCAGCAGCTTGGCAGGGGCTGGCACTGAAGCTTTCTTT
TRBV7-9	TRBJ2-7	-	TRBD2	CASSLEGSSGRGEQYF	TGTGCCAGCAGCTTAGAGGGGTCTAGCGGTCGAGGCGAGCAGTACTTC
TRBV6-5	TRBJ2-3	-	-	CASSYSRGTSADTQYF	TGTGCCAGCAGTTACTCAAGGGGGACCTCCGCTGATACGCAGTATTTT
TRBV3-1/TRBV3-2	TRBJ2-4	-	TRBD2	CASSRAGVAKNIQYF	TGTGCCAGCTCACGAGCGGGAGTGGCCAAAAACATTCAGTACTTC
TRBV11-3	TRBJ1-1	-	-	CASSWEGVNTEAFF	TGTGCCAGCAGCTGGGAGGGGGTAAACACTGAAGCTTTCTTT
TRBV13	TRBJ2-5	once	TRBD1	CASSPLGQLETQYF	TGTGCCAGCAGCCCCCTGGGACAGCTAGAGACCCAGTACTTC
TRBV9	TRBJ1-2	-	-	CASSADFYGYTF	TGTGCCAGCAGCGCGGACTTCTATGGCTACACCTTC
TRBV18	TRBJ1-3	-	TRBD1	CASQEGQSNTIYF	TGTGCCAGCCAGGAGGGACAGTCAAACACCATATATTTT
TRBV6-1	TRBJ1-2	-	-	CASKWENYGYTF	TGTGCCAGCAAGTGGGAGAACTATGGCTACACCTTC
TRBV28	TRBJ1-1	few	TRBD1	CASSPRDRAFKAEAFF	TGTGCCAGCAGTCCCCGGGACAGGGCCTTTAAGGCTGAAGCTTTCTTT
TRBV30	TRBJ1-6	once	-	CAWNSLSYNSPLHF	TGTGCCTGGAACAGTCTCTCCTATAATTCACCCCTCCACTTT
TRBV7-2	TRBJ2-5	-	-	CASSLSAGWGETQYF	TGTGCCAGCAGCTTAAGCGCGGGATGGGGAGAGACCCAGTACTTC
TRBV3-1/TRBV3-2	TRBJ1-6	-	-	CASSQAGQINNSPLHF	TGTGCCAGCAGCCAGGCCGGACAGATCAATAATTCACCCCTCCACTTT
TRBV10-3	TRBJ1-2	many	-	CAISEGGNGYTF	TGTGCCATCAGTGAGGGAGGGAATGGCTACACCTTC
TRBV11-2	TRBJ2-5	-	-	CASSRGQETQYF	TGTGCCAGCTCAAGGGGCCAAGAGACCCAGTACTTC
TRBV3-1/TRBV3-2	TRBJ1-6	-	TRBD1	CASSQGTGRNSPLHF	TGTGCCAGCAGCCAAGGGACAGGGAGAAACTCACCCCTCCACTTT
TRBV6-5	TRBJ2-5	-	-	CASRPTGYQETQYF	TGTGCCAGCAGACCTACAGGGTACCAAGAGACCCAGTACTTC
TRBV21-1	TRBJ2-1	once	-	CASSKVGPVTAYNEQFF	TGTGCCAGCAGCAAAGTGGGCCCCGTGACCGCTTACAATGAGCAGTTCTTC
TRBV21-1	TRBJ1-4	-	-	CASSITGTTNEKLFF	TGTGCCAGCAGCATCACAGGGACTACAAATGAAAAACTGTTTTTT
TRBV6-1	TRBJ1-1	-	-	CASSEALLRLYGNTEAFF	TGTGCCAGCAGTGAAGCGCTTCTCCGACTCTACGGGAACACTGAAGCTTTCTTT
TRBV11-2	TRBJ2-2	-	TRBD2	CASSLASSGSRAGELFF	TGTGCCAGCAGCTTAGCCTCTAGCGGGAGTCGGGCCGGGGAGCTGTTTTTT
TRBV2	TRBJ1-5	-	-	CASSWGQINQPQHF	TGTGCCAGCAGTTGGGGGCAGATCAATCAGCCCCAGCATTTT
TRBV4-2	TRBJ1-2	-	-	CASSQEKGGGSGYTF	TGTGCCAGCAGCCAAGAAAAGGGGGGGGGATCTGGCTACACCTTC
TRBV6-5	TRBJ2-1	-	-	CASILSGSNNEQFF	TGTGCCAGCATTCTGTCAGGCAGTAACAATGAGCAGTTCTTC
TRBV25-1	TRBJ2-3	-	TRBD1	CASSLTGADTDTQYF	TGTGCCAGCAGTCTGACAGGGGCTGACACAGATACGCAGTATTTT
TRBV19	TRBJ1-1	many	TRBD1	CASSPILQGTTEAFF	TGTGCCAGTAGCCCGATACTACAGGGGACCACTGAAGCTTTCTTT
TRBV4-2	TRBJ1-1	-	-	CASSQVIQGPAADTEAFF	TGTGCCAGCAGCCAAGTAATCCAGGGGCCGGCGGCGGACACTGAAGCTTTCTTT
TRBV7-2	TRBJ2-3	-	-	CARERSSSTDTQYF	TGTGCCAGGGAGCGGAGCTCTAGCACAGATACGCAGTATTTT
TRBV12-3/TRBV12-4	TRBJ1-2	-	-	CASSLWASYGYTF	TGTGCCAGCAGTTTATGGGCCTCCTATGGCTACACCTTC
TRBV3-1/TRBV3-2	TRBJ2-5	-	TRBD2	CASSQGGRVFGAQYF	TGTGCCAGCAGCCAGGGCGGGAGGGTGTTCGGGGCCCAGTACTTC
TRBV19	TRBJ1-1	-	-	CASSYTGEAFF	TGTGCCAGTAGCTATACAGGGGAAGCTTTCTTT
TRBV6-5	TRBJ2-1	once	-	CASTSDSYNEQFF	TGTGCCAGCACCAGCGACTCCTACAATGAGCAGTTCTTC
TRBV3-1/TRBV3-2	TRBJ1-3	-	-	CASSQGVSGNTIYF	TGTGCCAGCAGCCAAGGTGTATCTGGAAACACCATATATTTT
TRBV9	TRBJ2-1	-	TRBD1	CASSALGTGGAGQFF	TGTGCCAGCAGCGCCCTCGGGACAGGGGGCGCTGGGCAGTTCTTC
TRBV5-8	TRBJ2-1	-	TRBD2	CASSLMSGTTYNEQFF	TGTGCCAGCAGCCTCATGAGCGGGACCACCTACAATGAGCAGTTCTTC
TRBV19	TRBJ2-1	-	TRBD2	CASSFGLAESYNEQFF	TGTGCCAGTAGTTTTGGACTAGCGGAGTCCTACAATGAGCAGTTCTTC
TRBV4-1	TRBJ1-2	-	TRBD1	CASSHGTASDLGYTF	TGCGCCAGCAGCCATGGGACAGCCTCAGATCTTGGCTACACCTTC
TRBV4-2	TRBJ2-1	-	-	CASSPNLREQFF	TGTGCCAGCAGCCCGAACTTGCGGGAGCAGTTCTTC
TRBV6-1	TRBJ1-3	-	TRBD1	CASSEYGQGSGNTIYF	TGTGCCAGCAGTGAATACGGACAGGGCAGTGGAAACACCATATATTTT
TRBV11-2	TRBJ2-1	-	TRBD2	CASSQGTSSYNEQFF	TGTGCCAGCAGCCAAGGGACTAGCTCCTACAATGAGCAGTTCTTC
TRBV12-3/TRBV12-4	TRBJ1-1	-	-	CASSPNGNTEAFF	TGTGCCAGCAGTCCTAACGGTAACACTGAAGCTTTCTTT
TRBV24-1	TRBJ1-4	-	-	CATSGCQGSEKLFF	TGTGCCACCAGTGGTTGTCAGGGTAGTGAAAAACTGTTTTTT
TRBV2	TRBJ1-3	-	TRBD1	CASTKDRPPGNTIYF	TGTGCCAGCACTAAGGACAGGCCCCCTGGAAACACCATATATTTT
TRBV5-1	TRBJ2-3	-	TRBD2	CASSPTSGDLPDTQYF	TGCGCCAGCAGCCCGACTAGCGGGGATCTTCCAGATACGCAGTATTTT
TRBV6-5	TRBJ2-7	-	-	CASSPSTDSYEQYF	TGTGCCAGCAGTCCGTCGACAGACTCCTACGAGCAGTACTTC
TRBV11-3	TRBJ1-4	-	TRBD1	CASSSQIQGAGEKLFF	TGTGCCAGCAGCTCACAAATTCAGGGGGCGGGCGAAAAACTGTTTTTT